Listed here are 2 T cell receptor beta chains from one sample, sequenced in a study of blood T cell repertoires in COVID-19. Profiled with immunoSEQ multiplex PCR; TCRdb holds only in-frame clones, not every one. The sample consists of approximately 100,000 clones, approximately 82% of them appearing once. Sequenced: peripheral blood. The receptors here all came from a woman older than 75 with active or convalescent COVID-19.

The V gene is TRBV28, the J gene TRBJ1-5, with a possible D match to TRBD1 (5 bases). V was clipped by 2 bases and J by 3 bases, with 8 bases between them. Germline V gene data show CDR1 as MDHEN and CDR2 as SYDVKM. The CDR3 length is 14 residues. DNA for the CDR3: TGTGCCAGCAGTTTACAGGGATACAATCAGCCCCAGCATTTT. Translating gives CASSLQGYNQPQHF.

The chain joins TRBV3-1 (or the pseudogene TRBV3-2) to TRBJ2-7; 8 positions match TRBD2. V lost 1 base and J lost 3; bases outside the gene matches: 5. CDR1 LGHDT and CDR2 YNNKEL come from the germline V gene (reference sequence). This CDR3 is 15 amino acids long. Written as DNA, the CDR3 is TGTGCCAGCAGCCAAGCTCCGGGACTAGGCTACGAGCAGTACTTC. Translation gives CASSQAPGLGYEQYF.